The T cell receptor (beta chain) under discussion was sequenced for a study of blood T cell repertoires in COVID-19. CDR1 is LNHDA, CDR2 SQIVND, per germline (reference sequence). This CDR3 spans 16 amino acids. V lost 4 bases to trimming and J lost 2 bases; unmatched junction nucleotides: 8. The protocol was immunoSEQ multiplex PCR, while the TCRdb copy is restricted to in-frame clones and leaves out a portion. The profile shows about 210,000 clones, roughly 85% of them singletons. Sequencing was carried out using peripheral blood. This chain uses TRBV19 with TRBJ1-5; 7 nucleotides line up with TRBD1. The sequence was obtained from a woman in her 70s with COVID-19, enrolled during active disease. This chain's CDR3 is CASSTRDSRGNQPQHF. The CDR3 nucleotides read TGTGCCAGTAGTACCCGGGACAGTCGCGGCAATCAGCCCCAGCATTTT.